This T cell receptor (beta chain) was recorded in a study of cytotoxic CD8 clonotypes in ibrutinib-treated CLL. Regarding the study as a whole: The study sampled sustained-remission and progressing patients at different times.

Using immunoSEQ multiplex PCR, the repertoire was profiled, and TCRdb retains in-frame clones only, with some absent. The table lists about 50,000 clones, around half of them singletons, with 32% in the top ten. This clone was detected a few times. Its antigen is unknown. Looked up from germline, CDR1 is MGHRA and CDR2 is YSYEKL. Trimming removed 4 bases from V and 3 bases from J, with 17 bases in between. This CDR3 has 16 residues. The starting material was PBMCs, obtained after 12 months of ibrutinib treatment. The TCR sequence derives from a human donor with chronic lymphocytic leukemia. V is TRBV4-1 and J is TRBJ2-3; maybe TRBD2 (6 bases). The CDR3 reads CASSPHSGEGTDTQYF. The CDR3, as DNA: TGCGCCAGCAGCCCCCATTCGGGAGAAGGGACAGATACGCAGTATTTT.